A single sample is the source of the 23 T cell receptor beta chains below, sequenced in a study of vaccination and CD4 T cells after COVID-19. At the Johns Hopkins FTIC core, DNA taken from cultured CD4+ T cells was sequenced by way of the Oncomine TCR Beta short-read assay. TCRdb called the PCR reads again in MiXCR, with one record for every CDR3 protein. The sample includes roughly 19,000 distinct CDR3 sequences, around 48% of them seen just once. Treatment here: approximately 10-day PBMC culture with coronavirus spike peptide pools or control peptides (ViraFEST assay). The antigens of these receptors remain unknown. The sample consisted of CD4+ T cells from blood, cultured in vitro, taken after SARS-CoV-2 vaccination. The receptors originated from a human donor who had recovered from COVID-19.

The chain has TRBV12-3 or TRBV12-4 and TRBJ1-1, with D tentatively TRBD1 (5 bases). The V and J ends lost 6 bases and 5 bases respectively, with 10 bases between them. The CDR3 sequence is 12 residues long. The CDR3: CASSPGGTEAFF. The DNA for the CDR3 is TGTGCCAGCAGCCCGGGGGGGACTGAAGCTTTCTTT.

V is TRBV19 and J is TRBJ2-3; D ambiguous. CDR1 is LNHDA and CDR2 is SQIVND in the germline V gene (reference sequence). V lost 3 bases and J 0 bases, leaving 7 bases between the germline ends. The CDR3 consists of 14 residues. CDR3 residues: CASSIEVSTDTQYF. The CDR3 DNA follows: TGTGCCAGTAGTATTGAGGTCAGCACAGATACGCAGTATTTT.

The rearrangement links TRBV6-1 to TRBJ2-1; 8 positions agree with TRBD2. The CDR3 extends over 14 amino acids. The germline gives CDR1 MNHNS, CDR2 SASEGT. With V trimmed by 6 bases and J by 2 bases, 3 bases remained unmatched. CDR3 nucleotide sequence: TGTGCCAGCAGGCCGGGACTAGCCTACAATGAGCAGTTCTTC. It specifies CASRPGLAYNEQFF.

This clonotype was counted a few times. This sequence joins TRBV2 and TRBJ1-1, with D hard to call. This CDR3 is built from 15 residues. The germline V gene has CDR1 SNHLY and CDR2 FYNNEI. Trimming shortened V by 7 bases and J by 2 bases, and 17 bases separated the two germline ends. The CDR3: CASMISPTLNTEAFF. The CDR3 nucleotides read TGTGCCAGCATGATATCTCCGACCCTCAACACTGAAGCTTTCTTT.

The genes are TRBV7-2 and TRBJ2-3, with 10 bases matching TRBD2. Germline V lookup: CDR1 SGHTA, CDR2 FQGNSA. The V segment lost 3 bases and the J segment 3 bases; nucleotides outside the gene matches: 6. The CDR3 contains 16 residues. The CDR3 region has the DNA TGTGCCAGCAGCTTGCCCCTAGCGGGAGTAACAGATACGCAGTATTTT. Amino acid sequence: CASSLPLAGVTDTQYF.

This clonotype was detected only a few times. J is TRBJ1-1 and V is TRBV7-2, with D possibly TRBD1 on 6 matching bases. This CDR3 comprises 14 residues. The V end was cut by 2 bases, the J end by 7 bases, with 14 bases between. CDR1 SGHTA and CDR2 FQGNSA come from the germline V gene. The CDR3 DNA reads as TGTGCCAGCAGCTTACGGTCAGGGGTTAATGAAGCTTTCTTT. It encodes CASSLRSGVNEAFF.

This clonotype was observed once. The chain joins TRBV6-4 to TRBJ2-5; 7 bases fit TRBD1. The CDR3 extends over 17 amino acids. J gave up 6 bases and V 7 bases, and 20 bases lay outside the gene matches. Germline-derived CDR1 and CDR2 are MRHNA and SNTAGT. CDR3 protein: CASNRTGPIFTSKTQYF. CDR3 DNA: TGTGCCAGCAATAGGACAGGCCCTATATTCACGTCGAAGACCCAGTACTTC.

V is TRBV5-6 and J is TRBJ1-5; possible D gene TRBD1, 6 bases. This CDR3 is 14 amino acids long. With 4 bases removed from V and 3 bases from J, the gap between germline ends came to 11 bases. Per the germline V gene, CDR1 is SGHDT and CDR2 is YYEEEE. The CDR3 region is CASSQTGPNQPQHF. In nucleotides, the CDR3 is TGTGCCAGCAGCCAAACAGGGCCCAATCAGCCCCAGCATTTT.

J is TRBJ1-1 and V is TRBV29-1; 12 bases match TRBD1. The CDR3 has 11 residues. Trimming cost V 6 bases and J 10 bases; bases outside gene matches: 3. Germline CDR1 and CDR2: SQVTM and ANQGSEA. The CDR3 region is CSVGTGGRAFF. CDR3 DNA sequence: TGCAGCGTGGGGACAGGGGGCAGAGCTTTCTTT.

V and J are TRBV27 and TRBJ2-1; D call uncertain. The CDR3 loop spans 17 amino acids. Trimming stripped 4 bases from V and 0 bases from J, with 16 bases between. Germline loops: CDR1 MNHEY, CDR2 SMNVEV (reference sequence). This CDR3 reads CASSSIVTVSSYNEQFF. The CDR3 DNA follows: TGTGCCAGCAGTTCAATCGTTACTGTGAGCTCCTACAATGAGCAGTTCTTC.

The CDR3 DNA follows: TGTGCCAGCACCAACCCCAATCAGCCCCAGCATTTT. The encoded protein is CASTNPNQPQHF. The chain carries TRBV6-2 or TRBV6-3 and TRBJ1-5; D not certain. V was shortened by 7 bases and J by 3 bases, with 7 bases between the two germline ends. Looked up from germline, CDR1 is MNHEY and CDR2 is SVGEGT. This CDR3 is 12 amino acids long.

V is TRBV28 and J is TRBJ1-6; 10 bases fit TRBD1. The CDR3 is 16 residues long. After removal of 6 bases from V and 9 bases from J, the junction contained 11 bases not matched to a gene. The germline V gene encodes CDR1 MDHEN and CDR2 SYDVKM. CDR3 DNA sequence: TGTGCCAGCAGGCCAACACTCGGGACAGGGGCTTCACCCCTCCACTTT. Its protein product is CASRPTLGTGASPLHF.

In its sample, this clonotype was seen a few times. The chain joins TRBV2 to TRBJ2-5; 8 bases align to TRBD2. Trimming took 6 bases from V and 2 from J; bases not matched to a gene: 5. Looked up from germline, CDR1 is SNHLY and CDR2 is FYNNEI. The CDR3 has 14 residues. The CDR3 DNA sequence: TGTGCCAGCAGGGCCCAGCGGGGGCAAGAGACCCAGTACTTC. Protein: CASRAQRGQETQYF.

This chain joins TRBV6-1 and TRBJ1-2; D may be TRBD1 (5 bases). Deletions cut 4 bases from V and 8 bases from J, with 14 bases between. From germline, CDR1 is MNHNS and CDR2 SASEGT. This CDR3 region has 13 residues. The CDR3 here is CASSAGGGEGYTF. CDR3 nucleotide sequence: TGTGCCAGCAGTGCCGGGGGGGGTGAGGGCTACACCTTC.

V and J are TRBV10-3 and TRBJ1-2; 7 nucleotides agree with TRBD1. V lost 0 bases and J lost 7; bases outside the gene matches: 5. The CDR3 sequence is 14 residues long. Per germline, CDR1 ENHRY and CDR2 SYGVKD. This CDR3 reads CAISESGTAGGYTF. The CDR3 nucleotides are TGTGCCATCAGTGAGTCCGGGACAGCTGGTGGCTACACCTTC.

The chain joins TRBV7-9 to TRBJ1-6; TRBD1 agrees at 10 bases. With V trimmed by 1 base and J by 11 bases, 2 bases remained unmatched. Germline V gene sequence: CDR1 SEHNR, CDR2 FQNEAQ (reference sequence). This CDR3 comprises 14 residues. The CDR3 loop reads CASSLGGTGAPLHF. The CDR3 nucleotides are TGTGCCAGCAGCTTAGGGGGGACAGGGGCACCCCTCCACTTT.

The V call is TRBV10-2, the J call TRBJ2-1; no clear D gene. This CDR3 contains 14 residues. V was pared by 8 bases and J by 7 bases, with 18 bases between. From germline, CDR1 is WSHSY and CDR2 SAAADI. In DNA, the CDR3 is TGCGCCAGCCGCGAATGGCCCTCGTCGAATGAGCAGTTCTTC. Its translation is CASREWPSSNEQFF.

The chain uses TRBV7-3 and TRBJ1-1; 9 positions agree with TRBD1. Germline CDR1 and CDR2: SGHTA and FQGTGA. This CDR3 has 15 amino acids. J lost 3 bases, V lost 5 bases, and 7 bases had no gene match. The CDR3 DNA follows: TGTGCCAGCAGCGAGGACAGGGGCGACGACACTGAAGCTTTCTTT. This gives the protein CASSEDRGDDTEAFF.

This clonotype came up a few times. V is TRBV11-2 and J is TRBJ2-5; the D gene could be TRBD1 or TRBD2 (6 bases each). Germline lookup yields CDR1 SGHAT and CDR2 FQNNGV. V was shortened by 2 bases and J by 1 base, with 11 bases between the two germline ends. The CDR3 runs to 15 residues. The CDR3 nucleotides are TGTGCCAGCAGCTTAAGGGGGACTCTCCAAGAGACCCAGTACTTC. Its translation: CASSLRGTLQETQYF. The complete variable domain, with remaining parts taken from reference TRBV11-2 and TRBJ2-5, reads EAGVAQSPRYKIIEKRQSVAFWCNPISGHATLYWYQQILGQGPKLLIQFQNNGVVDDSQLPKDRFSAERLKGVDSTLKIQPAKLEDSAVYLCASSLRGTLQETQYFGPGTRLLVL.

The chain recombines TRBV7-2 with TRBJ2-1, with 16 bases matching TRBD2. The junction had 10 bases not matched to a gene; V was cut back by 5 bases and J by 0 bases. Germline values: CDR1 SGHTA, CDR2 FQGNSA. The CDR3 contains 20 residues. This chain's CDR3 is CASSTPGTSGGASSYNEQFF. In DNA, the CDR3 is TGTGCCAGCAGCACACCGGGGACTAGCGGGGGGGCCAGCTCCTACAATGAGCAGTTCTTC.

This clonotype was detected once. One end of the junction fails to match germline, which may point to a read error. This sequence joins TRBV6-2 or TRBV6-3 and TRBJ1-6, with a possible D match to TRBD1 (5 bases). Germline-derived CDR1 and CDR2 are MNHEY and SVGEGT. This CDR3 is 13 amino acids long. In DNA form, the CDR3 reads TGTGCCAGCAGTGGGACGGACGGCCTTTTTCGAAACTTT. Protein: CASSGTDGLFRNF.

This chain links TRBV5-1 with TRBJ1-6; D is possibly TRBD1 (6 bases). The CDR3 runs to 15 residues. Germline V gene sequence: CDR1 SGHRS, CDR2 YFSETQ. The V gene lost 0 bases and the J gene lost 7 bases, with 11 bases spanning the gap. The CDR3 loop is CASSLDRVRNSPLHF. In DNA form, the CDR3 reads TGCGCCAGCAGCTTGGACAGGGTGAGAAATTCACCCCTCCACTTT.

This clonotype was recorded only once. The chain has TRBV19 and TRBJ1-5; 11 nucleotides line up with TRBD1. In germline, CDR1 is LNHDA, CDR2 SQIVND (reference sequence). Losses at the gene ends were 3 bases for V and 4 bases for J; bases not matched to a gene: 5. The CDR3 is 16 amino acids. CDR3 protein: CASSMAGTGGNQPQHF. In DNA, the CDR3 is TGTGCCAGTAGTATGGCCGGGACAGGGGGAAATCAGCCCCAGCATTTT. The complete variable domain, with remaining parts taken from reference TRBV19 and TRBJ1-5, reads DGGITQSPKYLFRKEGQNVTLSCEQNLNHDAMYWYRQDPGQGLRLIYYSQIVNDFQKGDIAEGYSVSREKKESFPLTVTSAQKNPTAFYLCASSMAGTGGNQPQHFGDGTRLSIL.